These T cell receptor beta chains were read from a single sample in a study of T cells in localized non-small cell lung cancer. Only in-frame clones appear in the TCRdb table, and some are missing; sequencing was by immunoSEQ multiplex PCR. This sample carries 25,000 to 35,000 clones, 80% of them seen once, and the ten largest clones take 15% to 20%. The specimen was peripheral blood, collected before any cancer treatment. These TCRs come from a male donor at least 60 years old with stage III squamous cell lung carcinoma. Both conserved end residues are part of each CDR3. The D gene is left open where the match is weak. Clone size is stated in some rows and not others, as once, few, many or a class when expanded.

d_gene	abundance	j_gene	v_gene	CDR3nt	CDR3aa
TRBD1	-	TRBJ2-7	TRBV28	TGTGCCAGCAGTTTCCTGGGACAGGGCAAATACGAGCAGTACTTC	CASSFLGQGKYEQYF
TRBD2	few	TRBJ2-3	TRBV7-8	TGTGCCAGCAGCTTAGACGGGACTAGCGGGAGACGGGCAGATACGCAGTATTTT	CASSLDGTSGRRADTQYF
-	-	TRBJ2-7	TRBV6-6	TGTGCCAGCAGTTACCCCGGTCATACCGCCTACGAGCAGTACTTC	CASSYPGHTAYEQYF
-	-	TRBJ2-2	TRBV6-5	TGTGCCAGCAGTTACTTATACCGGGGGTCCACCGGGGAGCTGTTTTTT	CASSYLYRGSTGELFF
-	-	TRBJ2-2	TRBV11-2	TGTGCCAGCAGCGTAACCGGGGAGCTGTTTTTT	CASSVTGELFF
-	-	TRBJ1-3	TRBV5-1	TGCGCCAGCAGCTTGGCCCAGGGTCCTGGAAACACCATATATTTT	CASSLAQGPGNTIYF
-	-	TRBJ2-6	TRBV2	TGTGCCAGCAGTGACGTCGGATCCGCTGGGGCCAACGTCCTGACTTTC	CASSDVGSAGANVLTF
-	few	TRBJ2-1	TRBV6-1	TGTGCCAGCACCCGGCCGGACTCAATCTCCAATGAGCAGTTCTTC	CASTRPDSISNEQFF
-	-	TRBJ2-2	TRBV5-1	TGCGCCAGCAGCTTGACCCGGACGAACACCGGGGAGCTGTTTTTT	CASSLTRTNTGELFF
-	medium-sized	TRBJ2-5	TRBV4-3	TGCGCCAGCAGCCAAGATTTTTGGGGAAAAGAGACCCAGTACTTC	CASSQDFWGKETQYF
TRBD1	-	TRBJ1-1	TRBV28	TGTGCCAGCAGCCTAGGACAGGGGGCCCCGAACACTGAAGCTTTCTTT	CASSLGQGAPNTEAFF
-	-	TRBJ2-7	TRBV20-1	TGCAGTGCTAATCGCAAGGACGAGCAGTACTTC	CSANRKDEQYF
-	-	TRBJ2-7	TRBV5-8	TGTGCCAGCAGCCGGAAGACAGACCCCTACGAGCAGTACTTC	CASSRKTDPYEQYF
-	-	TRBJ1-1	TRBV6-5	TGTGCCAGCAGTTACTCCCTCAGCGGGGGCACTGAAGCTTTCTTT	CASSYSLSGGTEAFF
-	-	TRBJ1-2	TRBV10-3	TGTGCCATCAGTGAGCGGTGGCAGGATGGCTACACCTTC	CAISERWQDGYTF
TRBD1	-	TRBJ2-5	TRBV5-1	TGCGCCAGCCGTAGAGGGACAGTCCAAGAGACCCAGTACTTC	CASRRGTVQETQYF
TRBD1	-	TRBJ1-5	TRBV27	TGTGCCAGCAGTCCGTCCGGGACAGGGGACAGGGTCAATCAGCCCCAGCATTTT	CASSPSGTGDRVNQPQHF
TRBD1	-	TRBJ1-2	TRBV7-9	TGTGCCAGCAGCTTGTGGGGACAGGTCTATGGCTACACCTTC	CASSLWGQVYGYTF
-	few	TRBJ2-7	TRBV28	TGTGCCAGCAGTACTCGAGCGAATCCGGACAGCTGGGAGGGCTACGAGCAGTACTTC	CASSTRANPDSWEGYEQYF
-	-	TRBJ1-5	TRBV18	TGTGCCAGCTCACGGGACCCCCCGGGAGGCAATCAGCCCCAGCATTTT	CASSRDPPGGNQPQHF
-	-	TRBJ2-2	TRBV5-1	TGCGCCAGCAGCTCCGGACCTACCGGGGAGCTGTTTTTT	CASSSGPTGELFF
-	-	TRBJ2-3	TRBV6-4	TGTGCCAGCAGTGATGGTGTCAACACAGATACGCAGTATTTT	CASSDGVNTDTQYF
TRBD2	-	TRBJ2-1	TRBV4-3	TGCGCCAGCAGCCCAGGGACTAGCGGGGCTGAAGAGCAGTTCTTC	CASSPGTSGAEEQFF
TRBD1	-	TRBJ2-7	TRBV7-2	TGTGCCAGCAGCTTTAGGACAGGCGAGCAGTACTTC	CASSFRTGEQYF
TRBD2	-	TRBJ2-1	TRBV13	TGTGCCAGCAGCCCCCAGAGCGGGGTTGGAAATGAGCAGTTCTTC	CASSPQSGVGNEQFF
TRBD1	large	TRBJ1-4	TRBV27	TGTGCCAGCAGTCCACGGACAGGGCGCGAAAAACTGTTTTTT	CASSPRTGREKLFF
-	-	TRBJ2-7	TRBV7-2	TGTGCCAGCAGCTTCTCCCGGGCAAGGAGCGAGCAGTACTTC	CASSFSRARSEQYF
-	-	TRBJ1-1	TRBV5-6	TGTGCCAGCAGAGGGGGGGCAGCTGTTGAAGCTTTCTTT	CASRGGAAVEAFF
-	-	TRBJ1-1	TRBV7-6	TGTGCCAGCAGCTTAGGCTCAGGGAGGGGTAGAACTGAAGCTTTCTTT	CASSLGSGRGRTEAFF
TRBD1	-	TRBJ2-3	TRBV2	TGTGCCAGCAAGGCGGGACAGGGGCTTTCCACAGATACGCAGTATTTT	CASKAGQGLSTDTQYF
TRBD1	-	TRBJ2-5	TRBV7-8	TGTGCCAGCAGCCCACAGGGGTTTCAAGAGACCCAGTACTTC	CASSPQGFQETQYF
-	-	TRBJ1-1	TRBV30	TGTGCCTGGAAGGTTGGGCAGTTAGCTTTCTTT	CAWKVGQLAFF
-	-	TRBJ2-5	TRBV9	TGTGCCAGCAGCGTAGCCGAGGCAGGAGGTGACCAGTACTTC	CASSVAEAGGDQYF
TRBD2	once	TRBJ2-5	TRBV7-2	TGTGCCAGCAGCTTACGCGCGGGAGGTGTCGAGACCCAGTACTTC	CASSLRAGGVETQYF
-	few	TRBJ1-1	TRBV29-1	TGCAGCGTTGAACCCGGGATTGCTAGCACTGAAGCTTTCTTT	CSVEPGIASTEAFF
-	-	TRBJ2-3	TRBV5-8	TGTGCCAGCAGCCTACGGCAACTAGGCCACACAGCAGATACGCAGTATTTT	CASSLRQLGHTADTQYF
-	-	TRBJ1-1	TRBV7-9	TGTGCCAGCAGCTTGCGTTCTCAGGGGAACACTGAAGCTTTCTTT	CASSLRSQGNTEAFF
-	-	TRBJ2-3	TRBV6-6	TGTGCCAGCAGTTACGGGCCGGGCGGGCTTGGAGATACGCAGTATTTT	CASSYGPGGLGDTQYF
-	-	TRBJ2-3	TRBV7-2	TGTGCCAGCAGCTTTGAGTGGGATACGCAGTATTTT	CASSFEWDTQYF
-	-	TRBJ2-5	TRBV5-1	TGCGCCAGCTCGAGCAGGGGATTGCAAGAGACCCAGTACTTC	CASSSRGLQETQYF
-	once	TRBJ1-1	TRBV19	TGTGCCAGTAGCCTTAGGAACACTGAAGCTTTCTTT	CASSLRNTEAFF